These 26 T cell receptor beta chains were sequenced from one sample in a study of T cell responses to AZD1222 COVID-19 vaccine. Sequencing was performed with immunoSEQ multiplex PCR; in TCRdb, only in-frame clones are kept and a portion is missing. The table records 60,000 to 100,000 clones, 90% to 95% of them present only once. This material consisted of peripheral blood, taken on day 0 of MenACWY control vaccination. The receptors here all came from an adult in good health.

The V and J genes are TRBV6-5 and TRBJ2-2; 8 positions agree with TRBD2. The germline V gene has CDR1 MNHEY and CDR2 SVGAGI. This CDR3 spans 15 amino acids. J was trimmed by 6 bases and V by 4 bases; bases with no gene match: 7. CDR3 nucleotide sequence: TGTGCCAGCAGTTTCACGGGGGGGCCGTCCGGGGAGCTGTTTTTT. Protein sequence: CASSFTGGPSGELFF.

The CDR3 is CASRQGANTGELFF. In DNA, the CDR3 is TGTGCCAGCCGCCAGGGGGCGAACACCGGGGAGCTGTTTTTT. The rearrangement joins TRBV7-9 to TRBJ2-2; 7 bases map to TRBD1. This CDR3 region has 14 residues. Unmatched junction bases numbered 3, after V lost 8 bases and J lost 0 bases. Germline V CDR1 and CDR2: SEHNR, FQNEAQ (reference sequence).

The rearrangement links TRBV5-4 to TRBJ1-5; the D gene is possibly TRBD1 (6 bases). V lost 8 bases to trimming and J lost 4 bases, with 13 bases between them. Germline-derived CDR1 and CDR2 are SGHNT and YYREEE (reference sequence). This CDR3 is built from 13 residues. As DNA, the CDR3 is TGTGCCAGTAAACAGGGACCAAATCAGCCCCAGCATTTT. Amino acids: CASKQGPNQPQHF.

Comments on this clone: Other DNA sequences in this sample translate to the same CDR3. The rearrangement links TRBV6-5 to TRBJ2-7; D is possibly TRBD1 (7 bases). The CDR3 runs 12 residues. Trimming cost V 5 bases and J 6 bases, with 11 bases left between them. Germline V CDR1 and CDR2: MNHEY, SVGAGI. CDR3 DNA: TGTGCCAGCAGTCGACAGGGAGGCGAGCAGTACTTC. Translated, it gives CASSRQGGEQYF.

V and J are TRBV6-5 and TRBJ2-6; the D gene is possibly TRBD2 (6 bases). The length of the CDR3 is 16 residues. V dropped 2 bases and J dropped 0 bases, with 8 bases sitting between them. Looked up from germline, CDR1 is MNHEY and CDR2 is SVGAGI. This CDR3 is CASSYGGSSGANVLTF. The CDR3 nucleotides are TGTGCCAGCAGTTACGGGGGGAGCTCTGGGGCCAACGTCCTGACTTTC.

The gene calls are TRBV12-5 and TRBJ2-5, with TRBD2 matching 15 bases. The CDR3 spans 18 residues. V lost 6 bases to trimming and J lost 2 bases; unmatched junction nucleotides: 10. In germline, CDR1 is LGHNT, CDR2 FRNRAP. The CDR3 nucleotides are TGTGCTAGTGGCCTGGGACTAGCGGGAGGCGGCGGACAAGAGACCCAGTACTTC. This translates into CASGLGLAGGGGQETQYF.

The chain uses TRBV29-1 and TRBJ1-1; no clear D gene. CDR1 is SQVTM, CDR2 ANQGSEA, per germline. The CDR3 runs 13 residues. Trimming shortened V by 7 bases and J by 5 bases, and 17 bases separated the two germline ends. CDR3 loop: CSAHLQSGTEAFF. CDR3 nucleotides: TGCAGCGCTCACCTTCAGTCCGGGACTGAAGCTTTCTTT.

This chain links TRBV5-8 with TRBJ2-5; D is ambiguous. Trimming removed 4 bases at V and 6 bases at J, with 10 bases between. Germline V gene lookup returns CDR1 SGHTS and CDR2 YDEGEE. CDR3 length equals 12 residues. CDR3 sequence reads: CASSKDSQTQYF. The DNA for the CDR3 is TGTGCCAGCAGCAAGGATAGCCAGACCCAGTACTTC.

This sequence joins TRBV20-1 and TRBJ1-4; no clear D. The V end was cut by 3 bases, the J end by 5 bases, with 7 bases between. Germline V lookup: CDR1 DFQATT, CDR2 SNEGSKA (reference sequence). The CDR3 length is 12 residues. CDR3 region: CSASLENEKLFF. Written as DNA, the CDR3 is TGCAGTGCTAGTCTGGAAAATGAAAAACTGTTTTTT.

The chain couples TRBV7-2 to TRBJ2-3, with D possibly being TRBD1 (5 bases). CDR1 SGHTA and CDR2 FQGNSA come from the germline V gene. The CDR3 length is 14 residues. Trimming shortened V by 5 bases and J by 0 bases, and 9 bases separated the two germline ends. The CDR3 DNA reads as TGTGCCAGCAGCACACGACAGAGCACAGATACGCAGTATTTT. This sequence encodes CASSTRQSTDTQYF.

The rearrangement links TRBV28 to TRBJ1-6, with D uncertain. CDR3 size: 14 residues. The germline CDR1 and CDR2 sequences are MDHEN and SYDVKM. The V gene lost 2 bases and the J gene lost 9 bases, with 11 bases spanning the gap. Here the CDR3 reads CASSLHKSSSPLHF. DNA of the CDR3: TGTGCCAGCAGTTTACACAAGAGTAGTTCACCCCTCCACTTT.

The chain couples TRBV7-6 to TRBJ1-4; D possibly corresponds to TRBD1 (6 bases). The V end lost 2 bases, the J end lost 5 bases, and 18 bases lay between the germline ends. The CDR3 totals 17 residues. Per the germline V gene, CDR1 is SGHVS and CDR2 is FNYEAQ. The CDR3 DNA reads as TGTGCCAGCAGCTTACGACAGGCGCTTAATATGAATGAAAAACTGTTTTTT. It is translated as CASSLRQALNMNEKLFF.

The count of this clone is one. The rearrangement joins TRBV21-1 to TRBJ2-5; TRBD2 was called by the table and not checked on the DNA. TRBV21-1 is flagged as a pseudogene. This CDR3 has 18 amino acids. The CDR3 region has the DNA TGTGCCAGCAGCAAAGGTCCTAGCGGCAGCACGAAGGAAGAGACCCAGTACTTC. Protein: CASSKGPSGSTKEETQYF.

The chain uses TRBV19 and TRBJ1-5, with 8 positions matching TRBD1. Germline trimming cut 4 bases from V and 5 bases from J; bases unmatched to any gene: 10. This CDR3 has 16 residues. Germline-derived CDR1 and CDR2 are LNHDA and SQIVND (reference sequence). The CDR3 region is CASSKVRQGAHQPQHF. For the CDR3, the DNA is TGTGCCAGTAGTAAAGTTCGGCAGGGGGCCCATCAGCCCCAGCATTTT.

The rearrangement uses TRBV10-1 and TRBJ2-7; 9 bases fit TRBD1. From germline, CDR1 is WNHNN and CDR2 SYGVQD (reference sequence). The V and J ends lost 6 bases and 5 bases, in that order; junction bases with no gene match: 11. The CDR3 has 15 residues. CDR3 coding DNA: TGCGCCAGCAGGGCGGGACAGGGAGGACACGACGAGCAGTACTTC. Its protein is CASRAGQGGHDEQYF.

V gene TRBV5-1 combines with J gene TRBJ1-1; the D is unclear. This CDR3 is 13 amino acids long. The V end was cut by 0 bases, the J end by 3 bases, with 6 bases between. The germline V gene encodes CDR1 SGHRS and CDR2 YFSETQ. The CDR3 loop is CASSLVGDTEAFF. CDR3 nucleotides: TGCGCCAGCAGCTTGGTCGGGGACACTGAAGCTTTCTTT. The whole variable domain, filled in from reference TRBV5-1 and TRBJ1-1, reads KAGVTQTPRYLIKTRGQQVTLSCSPISGHRSVSWYQQTPGQGLQFLFEYFSETQRNKGNFPGRFSGRQFSNSRSEMNVSTLELGDSALYLCASSLVGDTEAFFGQGTRLTVV.

The V call is TRBV7-2, the J call TRBJ1-6; 11 nucleotides align to TRBD1. Trimming cost V 6 bases and J 8 bases; bases outside gene matches: 9. The CDR3 loop spans 16 amino acids. Germline V lookup: CDR1 SGHTA, CDR2 FQGNSA. CDR3 in amino acids: CASSLTGTGGDSPLHF. The CDR3 region has the DNA TGTGCCAGCAGTCTTACTGGGACAGGGGGAGATTCACCCCTCCACTTT.

This clone was recorded once. V gene TRBV4-3 combines with J gene TRBJ2-3; 8 nucleotides match TRBD1. CDR3 length: 16 residues. CDR1 is LGHNA and CDR2 is YSLEER in the germline V gene. The J segment lost 4 bases and the V segment lost 1 base, leaving 7 bases of the junction unmatched. The CDR3 nucleotides are TGCGCCAGCAGCCAAGGGACAGGGCAGGGCGCAGATACGCAGTATTTT. It specifies CASSQGTGQGADTQYF.

CDR3 residues: CASSGPSGGADHYNEQFF. The CDR3 nucleotides are TGTGCCAGCAGTGGGCCTAGCGGGGGGGCCGATCATTACAATGAGCAGTTCTTC. The V and J genes are TRBV2 and TRBJ2-1; the match to TRBD2 covers 12 bases. The CDR3 consists of 18 residues. The trim removed 4 bases at V and 4 bases at J, leaving 11 bases unmatched. From germline, CDR1 is SNHLY and CDR2 FYNNEI.

This sequence joins TRBV18 and TRBJ2-2; possibly TRBD1 for D (6 bases). With 2 bases removed from V and 4 bases from J, the gap between germline ends came to 11 bases. Germline V CDR1 and CDR2: KGHSH, LQKENI. CDR3 length: 15 amino acids. CDR3 coding DNA: TGTGCCAGCTCACCAAAAGGGGGTAGCACCGGGGAGCTGTTTTTT. As protein: CASSPKGGSTGELFF.

The gene calls are TRBV7-3 and TRBJ2-2; 9 nucleotides line up with TRBD1. J gave up 5 bases and V 4 bases, and 5 bases lay outside the gene matches. From germline, CDR1 is SGHTA and CDR2 FQGTGA. The CDR3 contains 15 residues. CDR3 region: CASSSGQGWTGELFF. The CDR3 DNA follows: TGTGCCAGCAGCTCCGGACAGGGGTGGACCGGGGAGCTGTTTTTT.

This chain connects TRBV7-2 to TRBJ2-7; 9 bases agree with TRBD2. V lost 1 base and J lost 3; bases outside the gene matches: 4. CDR1 is SGHTA and CDR2 is FQGNSA in the germline V gene. The CDR3 is made up of 15 amino acids. The CDR3: CASSLEGGGDYEQYF. CDR3 sequence (DNA): TGTGCCAGCAGCTTAGAAGGCGGGGGGGACTACGAGCAGTACTTC.

The chain is built from TRBV5-1 and TRBJ2-7; 8 bases are a match to TRBD1. The CDR3 covers 12 residues. The junction had 3 bases not matched to a gene; V was cut back by 7 bases and J by 3 bases. Germline V gene lookup returns CDR1 SGHRS and CDR2 YFSETQ. The chain's CDR3 is CASHRGNYEQYF. The CDR3 bases are TGCGCCAGCCACAGGGGGAACTACGAGCAGTACTTC.

The chain is built from TRBV23-1 and TRBJ1-3; D is perhaps TRBD1 (5 bases). TRBV23-1 is an ORF, and what it does is uncertain. The V gene lost 3 bases and the J gene lost 3 bases, with 9 bases spanning the gap. The CDR3 runs 14 residues. CDR3 loop: CASSHRDGGNTIYF. Here the CDR3 DNA reads TGCGCCAGCAGTCATCGGGACGGTGGAAACACCATATATTTT.

This rearrangement joins TRBV27 to TRBJ1-5; 11 bases map to TRBD1. The CDR3 sequence is 15 residues long. In germline, CDR1 is MNHEY, CDR2 SMNVEV (reference sequence). J gave up 2 bases and V 6 bases, and 3 bases lay outside the gene matches. CDR3 region: CASRRGQGGNQPQHF. For the CDR3, the DNA is TGTGCCAGCAGGAGGGGACAGGGGGGCAATCAGCCCCAGCATTTT.

The CDR3 protein is CASSIVGGNQPQHF. CDR3 DNA sequence: TGTGCCAGTAGTATTGTGGGGGGCAATCAGCCCCAGCATTTT. The chain is built from TRBV19 and TRBJ1-5; a weak D match, TRBD1 (5 bases). V gave up 3 bases and J gave up 2 bases, with 8 bases separating them. CDR1 is LNHDA and CDR2 is SQIVND in the germline V gene (reference sequence). The CDR3 sequence is 14 residues long.